The 22 T cell receptor beta chains below come from one sample, sequenced in a study of shared clonotypes between healthy human individuals. Libraries were prepared by immunoSEQ multiplex PCR; TCRdb keeps only in-frame clonotypes and omits some of them. The table records 2,500,000 or so clones, 85% to 95% of them present only once. Specimen: naive CD4+ T cells from PBMCs. Subset of the sample: CD45RA+ positively selected. The receptors originated from a young man in good health. Some clones in this sample may be carry-over from other donors' samples.

The chain joins TRBV28 to TRBJ1-5; TRBD1 is a possible D gene (6 bases). The CDR3 sequence is 15 residues long. V lost 2 bases and J 1 base, leaving 9 bases between the germline ends. Germline V gene sequence: CDR1 MDHEN, CDR2 SYDVKM. The CDR3 sequence is CASSLQGTSNQPQHF. In nucleotides, the CDR3 is TGTGCCAGCAGTTTACAGGGGACGAGCAATCAGCCCCAGCATTTT.

This chain joins TRBV9 and TRBJ2-1; D is undetermined. V was cut by 3 bases and J by 6 bases, with 7 bases left in between. The CDR3 is made up of 12 amino acids. Germline assignment: CDR1 SGDLS and CDR2 YYNGEE. CDR3 DNA sequence: TGTGCCAGCAGCGCCTTTCCCAATGAGCAGTTCTTC. It specifies CASSAFPNEQFF.

This rearrangement joins TRBV14 to TRBJ1-3; D is undetermined. The CDR3 loop spans 14 amino acids. In germline, CDR1 is SGHDN, CDR2 FVKESK. V dropped 2 bases and J dropped 8 bases, with 13 bases sitting between them. CDR3 loop: CASSQTFGWDTIYF. The CDR3 region has the DNA TGTGCCAGCAGCCAAACATTCGGCTGGGACACCATATATTTT.

V is TRBV7-3 and J is TRBJ2-7; D may be TRBD2 (5 bases). CDR1 and CDR2 from the germline V gene are SGHTA and FQGTGA. The CDR3 is made up of 17 amino acids. V lost 1 base and J 5 bases, leaving 21 bases between the germline ends. CDR3 in DNA: TGTGCCAGCAGCTTAAGGGTGGTTCAGGCGGGTATCCACGAGCAGTACTTC. This codes for CASSLRVVQAGIHEQYF.

The chain recombines TRBV28 with TRBJ1-2; a weak D match, TRBD1 (5 bases). V lost 6 bases to trimming and J lost 8 bases, with 22 bases between them. Germline values: CDR1 MDHEN, CDR2 SYDVKM. This CDR3 has 15 amino acids. The CDR3 protein is CASRPQGADVGGYTF. CDR3 in DNA: TGTGCCAGCAGACCTCAAGGGGCTGACGTGGGGGGCTACACCTTC.

DNA for the CDR3: TGTGCCAGCTCACCACAGTTCACCGGGGAGCTGTTTTTT. This sequence encodes CASSPQFTGELFF. J is TRBJ2-2 and V is TRBV18; D is unclear. The germline CDR1 and CDR2 sequences are KGHSH and LQKENI. V was cut by 1 base and J by 4 bases, with 4 bases left in between. The CDR3 is made up of 13 amino acids.

This sequence joins TRBV28 and TRBJ2-7, with D unclear. Looked up from germline, CDR1 is MDHEN and CDR2 is SYDVKM. V was pared by 3 bases and J by 6 bases, with 9 bases between. CDR3 length: 12 residues. The CDR3 DNA is TGTGCCAGCAGTTTGACTGACTCCGAGCAGTACTTC. Residues: CASSLTDSEQYF.

This sequence joins TRBV30 and TRBJ2-3, with unresolved D. Trimming took 0 bases from V and 0 from J, leaving 10 bases between them. Germline assignment: CDR1 GTSNPN and CDR2 SVGIG (reference sequence). The CDR3 is made up of 15 amino acids. The CDR3 here is CAWSVGRSSTDTQYF. The CDR3 DNA reads as TGTGCCTGGAGTGTAGGAAGGTCTAGCACAGATACGCAGTATTTT.

The chain employs TRBV27 and TRBJ2-7; D gene unclear. Deletions cut 0 bases from V and 7 bases from J, with 4 bases between. In germline, CDR1 is MNHEY, CDR2 SMNVEV (reference sequence). The CDR3 consists of 11 residues. The DNA of the CDR3 is TGTGCCAGCAGTTTATCCCCAGAGCAGTACTTC. As protein: CASSLSPEQYF.

The chain couples TRBV11-2 to TRBJ1-5; D remains unclear. CDR3 size: 13 residues. The germline V gene encodes CDR1 SGHAT and CDR2 FQNNGV. V lost 6 bases and J lost 6, with 12 bases in between. This chain's CDR3 is CASRDRASQPQHF. CDR3 bases: TGTGCCAGCAGGGATCGGGCCTCTCAGCCCCAGCATTTT.

The chain employs TRBV5-4 and TRBJ1-1; the D gene is possibly TRBD1 (6 bases). V was shortened by 4 bases and J by 4 bases, with 17 bases between the two germline ends. Germline assignment: CDR1 SGHNT and CDR2 YYREEE (reference sequence). The CDR3 spans 15 residues. CDR3 sequence (DNA): TGTGCCAGCAGCCCGTATCCCACAGGGATCACTGAAGCTTTCTTT. Its translation: CASSPYPTGITEAFF.

CDR3 sequence (DNA): TGTGCCAGCAGCGTAGGTTGGGCTGCCCCCTACGAGCAGTACTTC. This sequence encodes CASSVGWAAPYEQYF. This chain links TRBV9 with TRBJ2-7; D uncertain. Trimming cost V 0 bases and J 2 bases, with 12 bases left between them. Looked up from germline, CDR1 is SGDLS and CDR2 is YYNGEE. This CDR3 comprises 15 residues.

The rearrangement uses TRBV7-3 and TRBJ1-1; 10 bases align to TRBD1. Germline V gene data show CDR1 as SGHTA and CDR2 as FQGTGA. V dropped 5 bases and J dropped 3; count of bases not matched to a gene: 3. The CDR3 runs 14 residues. CDR3 sequence (DNA): TGTGCCAGCAGCCTTGGACAGGGGGACACTGAAGCTTTCTTT. This translates into CASSLGQGDTEAFF.

The table lists this clone with a few counts. This rearrangement joins TRBV28 to TRBJ1-5; no clear D gene. The ends were cut back, 4 bases at V and 3 bases at J, with 7 bases in the middle. This CDR3 has 13 amino acids. The V gene's germline CDR1 is MDHEN and CDR2 SYDVKM. CDR3 sequence: CASSYTLNQPQHF. The CDR3 nucleotides read TGTGCCAGCAGTTATACGCTCAATCAGCCCCAGCATTTT.

Turning to this clone: Other DNA sequences within the sample encode an identical CDR3. V and J are TRBV15 and TRBJ1-2; D remains ambiguous. Germline lookup yields CDR1 LNHNV and CDR2 YYDKDF (reference sequence). Trimming took off 5 bases at V and 1 base at J, with 14 bases between the two ends. This CDR3 is built from 15 residues. DNA of the CDR3: TGTGCCACCAGCCGGGAGGGTGGGGTTAACTATGGCTACACCTTC. This translates into CATSREGGVNYGYTF. Combining the CDR3 with reference TRBV15 and TRBJ1-2 gives the whole variable domain DAMVIQNPRYQVTQFGKPVTLSCSQTLNHNVMYWYQQKSSQAPKLLFHYYDKDFNNEADTPDNFQSRRPNTSFCFLDIRSPGLGDTAMYLCATSREGGVNYGYTFGSGTRLTVV.

The chain carries TRBV18 and TRBJ2-4, with D possibly matching TRBD1 (6 bases). CDR1 is KGHSH and CDR2 is LQKENI in the germline V gene. V shed 3 bases and J shed 1 base, with 10 bases lying between them. The CDR3 length is 15 residues. CDR3 nucleotide sequence: TGTGCCAGCTCACCGGGGGCGCAGGCCAAAAACATTCAGTACTTC. It is translated as CASSPGAQAKNIQYF.

The chain employs TRBV15 and TRBJ1-2; no reliable D call. V shed 4 bases and J shed 2 bases, with 17 bases lying between them. There are 16 residues in the CDR3. Germline CDR1 is LNHNV and CDR2 is YYDKDF (reference sequence). The CDR3 here is CATSKLPLGENYGYTF. CDR3 nucleotide sequence: TGTGCCACCAGCAAACTCCCCCTGGGCGAAAACTATGGCTACACCTTC.

This rearrangement joins TRBV11-2 to TRBJ2-1, with a possible D match to TRBD1 (6 bases). There are 15 residues in the CDR3. V was trimmed by 5 bases and J by 9 bases, leaving 20 bases between them. Looked up from germline, CDR1 is SGHAT and CDR2 is FQNNGV. The CDR3: CASSPGIGRGTEQFF. CDR3 nucleotide sequence: TGTGCCAGCAGCCCAGGGATTGGCAGGGGTACTGAGCAGTTCTTC.

This rearrangement joins TRBV5-1 to TRBJ2-7; a possible D gene is TRBD2 (6 bases). The CDR3 has 15 residues. Trimming took off 1 base at V and 5 bases at J, with 16 bases between the two ends. Germline lookup yields CDR1 SGHRS and CDR2 YFSETQ. The CDR3 DNA reads TGCGCCAGCAGCTTGATTCTGGGAGGAGGGGACGAGCAGTACTTC. Protein sequence: CASSLILGGGDEQYF.

The chain uses TRBV9 and TRBJ2-7; 10 nucleotides agree with TRBD2. J was trimmed by 10 bases and V by 3 bases; bases with no gene match: 7. CDR3 length: 13 residues. CDR1 and CDR2 from the germline V gene are SGDLS and YYNGEE. CDR3 amino acids: CASSAVASGRQYF. Written as DNA, the CDR3 is TGTGCCAGCAGCGCCGTGGCTAGCGGGAGACAGTACTTC.

With respect to this clone: Distinct nucleotide sequences in the sample also encode this CDR3. V usage is TRBV5-6 and J usage is TRBJ2-7; 7 bases map to TRBD1. The CDR3 consists of 14 residues. Germline trimming cut 2 bases from V and 1 base from J; bases unmatched to any gene: 3. CDR1 and CDR2 (germline): SGHDT, YYEEEE. The CDR3 sequence: CASSFDRVSYEQYF. CDR3 bases: TGTGCCAGCAGCTTCGACAGGGTATCCTACGAGCAGTACTTC.

V usage is TRBV11-2 and J usage is TRBJ2-2; a possible D gene is TRBD1 (6 bases). CDR1 SGHAT and CDR2 FQNNGV come from the germline V gene. V was shortened by 6 bases and J by 8 bases, with 16 bases between the two germline ends. The CDR3 runs 14 residues. This CDR3 reads CASSPGHPTGELFF. Here the CDR3 DNA reads TGTGCCAGCAGTCCGGGACACCCGACTGGGGAGCTGTTTTTT. The full variable domain, in which reference TRBV11-2 and TRBJ2-2 provide the parts outside the CDR3, is EAGVAQSPRYKIIEKRQSVAFWCNPISGHATLYWYQQILGQGPKLLIQFQNNGVVDDSQLPKDRFSAERLKGVDSTLKIQPAKLEDSAVYLCASSPGHPTGELFFGEGSRLTVL.